The 8 T cell receptor beta chains in this list originate from one sample, sequenced in a study of identical twins. One entry per CDR3 protein, called by TCRdb with MiXCR from the 5' RACE reads. The sample includes around 690,000 distinct CDR3 sequences, 21% of them seen just once. These data were also reused for a study on T cells expressing NK-cell markers.

Sample: PBMCs. The receptor source for this set is a woman younger than 30 in good health.

CDR3 sequence (DNA): TGTGCCACCAGCAGAGATTCAGCCGGCTATGGGGCCAACGTCCTGACTTTC. Encoded protein: CATSRDSAGYGANVLTF. The J gene is TRBJ2-6, the V gene TRBV15; D gene ambiguous. Per germline, CDR1 LNHNV and CDR2 YYDKDF (reference sequence). V lost 0 bases, J lost 3 bases, and 12 bases lay in between. This CDR3 has 17 residues.

The CDR3 coding sequence is TGCAGTGCTAGAGATCCTACCAGCGGGGTTCGGTTCTTC. This translates into CSARDPTSGVRFF. The V gene is TRBV20-1, the J gene TRBJ2-1; 7 bases are a match to TRBD2. The CDR3 spans 13 residues. Germline V lookup: CDR1 DFQATT, CDR2 SNEGSKA (reference sequence). V shed 0 bases, J shed 15 bases, and the junction held 11 bases outside the gene matches.

CDR3 sequence: CAINSGLLDTEAFF. CDR3 DNA sequence: TGTGCCATCAATAGTGGTCTATTGGACACTGAAGCTTTCTTT. V and J are TRBV10-3 and TRBJ1-1, with unresolved D. The germline gives CDR1 ENHRY, CDR2 SYGVKD. This CDR3 comprises 14 residues. With 7 bases removed from V and 3 bases from J, the gap between germline ends came to 15 bases.

The chain uses TRBV6-5 and TRBJ2-1; 9 positions match TRBD2. This CDR3 contains 19 residues. Germline V gene sequence: CDR1 MNHEY, CDR2 SVGAGI. V was pared by 0 bases and J by 0 bases, with 9 bases of the junction left unmatched. CDR3 nucleotide sequence: TGTGCCAGCAGTTACTCGGGCAGCGGGAGGCTCAGCTCCTACAATGAGCAGTTCTTC. Encoded protein: CASSYSGSGRLSSYNEQFF.

This clonotype was observed a few times. The gene calls are TRBV25-1 and TRBJ2-1; D remains ambiguous. Germline V gene lookup returns CDR1 MGHDK and CDR2 SYGVNS. Trimming took 1 base from V and 7 from J, leaving 8 bases between them. This CDR3 region has 13 residues. The CDR3 here is CASSELLPNEQFF. CDR3 bases: TGTGCCAGCAGTGAATTACTACCTAATGAGCAGTTCTTC.

In this sample, this clonotype turned up a few times. V and J are TRBV4-2 and TRBJ1-1; no clear D. Germline V gene lookup returns CDR1 LGHNA and CDR2 YNFKEQ. The CDR3 is 16 amino acids. V lost 0 bases, J lost 1 base, and 12 bases lay in between. CDR3 protein: CASSQDRSDWNTEAFF. DNA for the CDR3: TGTGCCAGCAGCCAAGATAGGTCAGACTGGAACACTGAAGCTTTCTTT.

V usage is TRBV7-9 and J usage is TRBJ1-2; D ambiguous. Trimming cost V 6 bases and J 8 bases, with 13 bases left between them. This CDR3 is built from 12 residues. Germline CDR1 SEHNR, CDR2 FQNEAQ (reference sequence). This chain's CDR3 is CASSVGETGYTF. CDR3 nucleotides: TGTGCCAGCAGTGTCGGTGAGACCGGCTACACCTTC.

The gene calls are TRBV29-1 and TRBJ1-2, with D unresolved. Germline-derived CDR1 and CDR2 are SQVTM and ANQGSEA. The CDR3 consists of 10 residues. Trimming removed 3 bases from V and 7 bases from J, with 6 bases in between. CDR3 sequence: CSVEEPGYTF. The CDR3 nucleotides read TGCAGCGTTGAGGAACCTGGCTACACCTTC.